These T cell receptor beta chains were read from a single sample in a study of response to subunit inactivated influenza vaccine. One entry per CDR3 protein, called by TCRdb with MiXCR from the RT-PCR reads. The sample carries over 450,000 distinct CDR3 sequences, 10% to 15% recorded once. The input for sequencing was PBMCs from blood, taken roughly 6 weeks after vaccination. The receptors stem from a man in his fifties or sixties who received an inactivated influenza vaccine. CDR3s include the opening cysteine and the closing phenylalanine or tryptophan.

j_gene	v_gene	CDR3aa
TRBJ2-5	TRBV4-1	CASSQDISGPEETQYF
TRBJ2-7	TRBV4-3	CASSRDRDSSYEQYF
TRBJ2-1	TRBV6-5	CASRTGTMYFF
TRBJ1-5	TRBV11-2	CASSLALVNQPQHF
TRBJ2-2	TRBV7-6	CASSPLNRLSTGELFF
TRBJ2-1	TRBV7-8	CASSLARGEQLF
TRBJ2-1	TRBV6-2/TRBV6-3	CASGSVEQFF
TRBJ1-4	TRBV28	CASSRLDRSNEKLFF
TRBJ2-3	TRBV20-1	CSARNPRPGLAGGSTDTQYF
TRBJ2-1	TRBV24-1	CATSDLSSGKGNEQFF
TRBJ2-7	TRBV20-1	CSARPGHREQYF
TRBJ2-7	TRBV25-1	CASSQGASLLYEQYF
TRBJ2-2	TRBV20-1	CSARVRGARTGELFF
TRBJ2-1	TRBV4-2	CASSQTSGLAGVGSYNEQFF
TRBJ2-7	TRBV7-6	CASSLGAGSPYEQYF
TRBJ2-1	TRBV7-3	CASSSPGLSYNEQFF
TRBJ1-1	TRBV2	CASRFMNTEAFF
TRBJ2-1	TRBV2	CASSEIFVSSYNEQFF
TRBJ2-7	TRBV20-1	CSASSLIGQFSYEQYF
TRBJ2-1	TRBV29-1	CSADNPYYNEQFF
TRBJ2-3	TRBV24-1	CATSGGQSTDTQYF
TRBJ1-6	TRBV7-9	CASRNRTHSPLHF
TRBJ1-5	TRBV20-1	CSARGVLGDQPQHF
TRBJ2-5	TRBV5-1	CASRASGGLRQETQYF
TRBJ2-5	TRBV20-1	CSARLAGLRSQYF
TRBJ2-3	TRBV12-3/TRBV12-4	CASRRMTDTQYF
TRBJ2-1	TRBV14	CASSFPGNNEQFF
TRBJ2-7	TRBV10-3	CASQGFQPYEQYF
TRBJ2-2	TRBV4-1	CASSQDIRDRGQQANTGELFF
TRBJ2-1	TRBV9	CASSVGAGDSYNEQFF
TRBJ2-3	TRBV20-1	CSATSRQASTDTQYF
TRBJ1-1	TRBV20-1	CSAVLSENTEAFF
TRBJ1-1	TRBV6-5	CASSYPVRGVVNTEAFF
TRBJ2-3	TRBV7-8	CASSLASGGGTDTQYF
TRBJ2-7	TRBV9	CASSVQGAGEQYF